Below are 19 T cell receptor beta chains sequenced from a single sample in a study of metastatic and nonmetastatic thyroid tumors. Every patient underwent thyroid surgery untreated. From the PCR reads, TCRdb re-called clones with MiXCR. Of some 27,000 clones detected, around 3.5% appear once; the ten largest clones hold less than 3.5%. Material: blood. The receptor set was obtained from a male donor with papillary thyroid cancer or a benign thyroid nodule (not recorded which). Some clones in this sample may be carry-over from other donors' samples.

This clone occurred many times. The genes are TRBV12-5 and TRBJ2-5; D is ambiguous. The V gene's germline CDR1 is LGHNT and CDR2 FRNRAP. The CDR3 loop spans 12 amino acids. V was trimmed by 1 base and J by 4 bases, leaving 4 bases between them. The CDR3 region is CASGLDLETQYF. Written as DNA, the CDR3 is TGTGCTAGTGGTTTGGATCTAGAGACCCAGTACTTC.

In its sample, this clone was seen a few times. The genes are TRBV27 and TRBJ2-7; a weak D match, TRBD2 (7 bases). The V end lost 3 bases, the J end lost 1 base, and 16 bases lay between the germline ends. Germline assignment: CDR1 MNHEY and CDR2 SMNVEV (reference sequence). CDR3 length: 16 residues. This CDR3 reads CASSFGGGAFSYEQYF. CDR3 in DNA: TGTGCCAGCAGTTTTGGCGGGGGCGCTTTTTCCTACGAGCAGTACTTC.

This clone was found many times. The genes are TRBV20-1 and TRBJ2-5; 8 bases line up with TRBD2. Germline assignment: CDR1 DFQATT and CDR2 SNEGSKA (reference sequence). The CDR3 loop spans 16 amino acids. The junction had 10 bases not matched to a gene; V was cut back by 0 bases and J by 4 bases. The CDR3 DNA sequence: TGCAGTGCTAGAGATACTCAGCGGGAGTTCGGAGAGACCCAGTACTTC. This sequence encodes CSARDTQREFGETQYF.

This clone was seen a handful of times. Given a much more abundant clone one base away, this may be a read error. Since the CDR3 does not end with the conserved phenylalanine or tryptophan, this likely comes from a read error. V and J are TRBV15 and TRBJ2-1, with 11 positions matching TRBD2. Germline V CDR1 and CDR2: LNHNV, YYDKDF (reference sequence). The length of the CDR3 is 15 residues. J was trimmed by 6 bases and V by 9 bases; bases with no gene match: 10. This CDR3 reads CATQSLAGVRNEQFL. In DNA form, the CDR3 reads TGTGCCACGCAATCACTAGCGGGAGTTCGCAATGAGCAGTTCCTC.

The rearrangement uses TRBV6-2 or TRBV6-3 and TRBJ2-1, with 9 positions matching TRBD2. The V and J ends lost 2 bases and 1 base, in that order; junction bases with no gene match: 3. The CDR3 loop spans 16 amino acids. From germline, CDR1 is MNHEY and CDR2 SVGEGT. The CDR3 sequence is CASSYHAGGSYNEQFF. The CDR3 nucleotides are TGTGCCAGCAGTTACCATGCGGGAGGGTCCTACAATGAGCAGTTCTTC.

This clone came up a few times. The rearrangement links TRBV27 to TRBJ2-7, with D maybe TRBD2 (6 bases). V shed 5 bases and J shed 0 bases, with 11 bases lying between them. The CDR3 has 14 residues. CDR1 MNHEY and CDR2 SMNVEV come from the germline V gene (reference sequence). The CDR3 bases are TGTGCCAGCAGTATGGCGGGGCCCTCCTACGAGCAGTACTTC. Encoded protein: CASSMAGPSYEQYF.

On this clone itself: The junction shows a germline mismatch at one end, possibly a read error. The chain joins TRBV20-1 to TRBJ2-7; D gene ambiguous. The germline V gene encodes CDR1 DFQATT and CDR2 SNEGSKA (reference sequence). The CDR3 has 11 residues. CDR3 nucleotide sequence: TGCAGTTCCGCCCAGGTAGCCGAGCATTACTTC. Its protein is CSSAQVAEHYF.

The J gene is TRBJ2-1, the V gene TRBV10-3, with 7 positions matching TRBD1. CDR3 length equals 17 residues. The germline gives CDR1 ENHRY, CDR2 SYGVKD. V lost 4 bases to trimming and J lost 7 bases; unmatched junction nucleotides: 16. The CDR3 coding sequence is TGTGCCATCAGTGTCAGACAGGGACGGCTAGAAGGGAATGAGCAGTTCTTC. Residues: CAISVRQGRLEGNEQFF.

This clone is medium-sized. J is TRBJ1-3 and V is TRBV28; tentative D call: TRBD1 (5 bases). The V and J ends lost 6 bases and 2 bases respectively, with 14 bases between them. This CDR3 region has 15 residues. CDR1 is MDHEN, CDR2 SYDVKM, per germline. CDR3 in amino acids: CASSKGRGAGNTIYF. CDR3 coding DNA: TGTGCCAGCAGCAAGGGGCGAGGGGCTGGAAACACCATATATTTT.

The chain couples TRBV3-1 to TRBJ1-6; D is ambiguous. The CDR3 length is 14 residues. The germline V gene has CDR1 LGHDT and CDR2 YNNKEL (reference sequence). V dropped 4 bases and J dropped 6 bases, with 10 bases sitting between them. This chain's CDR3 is CASSLNPFNSPLHF. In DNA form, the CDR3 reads TGTGCCAGCAGCCTAAATCCCTTTAATTCACCCCTCCACTTT.

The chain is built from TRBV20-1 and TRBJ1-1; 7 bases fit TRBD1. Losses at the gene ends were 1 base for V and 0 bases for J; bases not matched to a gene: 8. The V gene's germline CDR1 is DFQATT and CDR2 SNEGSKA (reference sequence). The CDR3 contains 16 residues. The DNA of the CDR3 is TGCAGTGCTAGAGGAGGCTTGGGACAGTTGAACACTGAAGCTTTCTTT. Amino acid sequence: CSARGGLGQLNTEAFF.

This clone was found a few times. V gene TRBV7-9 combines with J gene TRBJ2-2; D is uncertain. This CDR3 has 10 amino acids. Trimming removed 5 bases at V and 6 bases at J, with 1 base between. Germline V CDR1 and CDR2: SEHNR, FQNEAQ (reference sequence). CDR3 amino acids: CASSAGELFF. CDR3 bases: TGTGCCAGCAGCGCCGGGGAGCTGTTTTTT.

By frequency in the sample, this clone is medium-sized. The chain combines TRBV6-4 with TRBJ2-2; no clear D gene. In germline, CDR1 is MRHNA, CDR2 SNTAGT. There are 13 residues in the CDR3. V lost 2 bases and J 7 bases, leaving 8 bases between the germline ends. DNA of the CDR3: TGTGCCAGCAGTGACAGGGATCACGGGGAGCTGTTTTTT. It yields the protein CASSDRDHGELFF.

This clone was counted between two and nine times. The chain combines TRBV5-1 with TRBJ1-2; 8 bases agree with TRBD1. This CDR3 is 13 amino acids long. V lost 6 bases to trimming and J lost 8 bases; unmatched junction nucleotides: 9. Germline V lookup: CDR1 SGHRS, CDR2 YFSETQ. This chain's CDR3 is CASIVTGAEGYTF. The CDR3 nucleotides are TGCGCCAGCATCGTGACAGGGGCGGAGGGCTACACCTTC.

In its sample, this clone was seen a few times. CDR3 DNA sequence: TGTGCCTGGAGTGTTGACGGATACTATGGCTACACCTTC. This sequence encodes CAWSVDGYYGYTF. This sequence joins TRBV30 and TRBJ1-2; D uncertain. Per germline, CDR1 GTSNPN and CDR2 SVGIG (reference sequence). CDR3 length: 13 residues. V was clipped by 0 bases and J by 3 bases, with 8 bases between them.

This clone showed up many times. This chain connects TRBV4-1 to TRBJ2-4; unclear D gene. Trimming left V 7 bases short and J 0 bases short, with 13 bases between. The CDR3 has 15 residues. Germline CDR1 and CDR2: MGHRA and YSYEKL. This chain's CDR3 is CASTSTDLAKNIQYF. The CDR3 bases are TGCGCCAGCACCTCGACGGATTTAGCCAAAAACATTCAGTACTTC.

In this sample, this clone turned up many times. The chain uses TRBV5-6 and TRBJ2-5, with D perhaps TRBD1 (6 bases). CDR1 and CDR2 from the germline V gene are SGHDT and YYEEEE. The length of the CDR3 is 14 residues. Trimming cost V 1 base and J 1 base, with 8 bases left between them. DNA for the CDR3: TGTGCCAGCAGCTTGACACAGGGCCAAGAGACCCAGTACTTC. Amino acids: CASSLTQGQETQYF.

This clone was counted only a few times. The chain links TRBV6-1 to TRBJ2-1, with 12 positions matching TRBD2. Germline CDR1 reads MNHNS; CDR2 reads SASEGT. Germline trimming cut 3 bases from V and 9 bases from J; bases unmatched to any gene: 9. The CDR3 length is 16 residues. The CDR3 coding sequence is TGTGCCAGCAGTGACAGACTAGCGGGAGATTCAGGTGAGCAGTTCTTC. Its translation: CASSDRLAGDSGEQFF.

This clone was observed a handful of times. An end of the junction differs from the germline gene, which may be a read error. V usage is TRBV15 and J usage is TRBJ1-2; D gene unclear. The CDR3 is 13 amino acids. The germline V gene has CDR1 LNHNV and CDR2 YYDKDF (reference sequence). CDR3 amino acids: CVTSRDFLLDYTF. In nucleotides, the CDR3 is TGTGTCACCAGCAGAGATTTCCTTCTCGACTACACCTTC.